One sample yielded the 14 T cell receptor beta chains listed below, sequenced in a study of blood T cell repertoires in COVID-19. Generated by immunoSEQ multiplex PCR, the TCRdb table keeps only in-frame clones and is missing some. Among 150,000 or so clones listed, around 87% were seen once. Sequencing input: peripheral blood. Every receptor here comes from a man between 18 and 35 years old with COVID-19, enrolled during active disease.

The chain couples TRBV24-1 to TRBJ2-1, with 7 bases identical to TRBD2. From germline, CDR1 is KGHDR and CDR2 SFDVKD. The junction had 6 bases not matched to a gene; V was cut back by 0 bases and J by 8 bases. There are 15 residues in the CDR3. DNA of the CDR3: TGTGCCACCAGTGATTTGCCAGGACTAGATGATGAGCAGTTCTTC. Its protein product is CATSDLPGLDDEQFF.

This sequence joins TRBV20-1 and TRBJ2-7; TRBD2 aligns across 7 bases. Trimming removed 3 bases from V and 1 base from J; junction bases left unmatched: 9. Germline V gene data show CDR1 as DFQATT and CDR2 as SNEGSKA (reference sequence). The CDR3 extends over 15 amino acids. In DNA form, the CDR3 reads TGCAGTGCTAGTGGGAGGGCGACAGTTTCCTACGAGCAGTACTTC. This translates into CSASGRATVSYEQYF.

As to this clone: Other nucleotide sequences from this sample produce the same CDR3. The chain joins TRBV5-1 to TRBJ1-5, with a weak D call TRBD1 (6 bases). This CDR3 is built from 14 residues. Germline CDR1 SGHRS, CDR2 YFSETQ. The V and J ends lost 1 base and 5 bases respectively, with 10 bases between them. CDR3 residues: CASSLRGGDQPQHF. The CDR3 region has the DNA TGCGCCAGCAGCTTGCGGGGGGGCGATCAGCCCCAGCATTTT.

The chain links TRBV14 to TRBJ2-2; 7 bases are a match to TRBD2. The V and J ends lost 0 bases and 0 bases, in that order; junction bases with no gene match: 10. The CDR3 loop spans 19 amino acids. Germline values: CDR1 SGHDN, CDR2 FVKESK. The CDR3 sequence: CASSQEGGRGYANTGELFF. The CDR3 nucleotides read TGTGCCAGCAGCCAAGAAGGCGGGAGAGGGTACGCGAACACCGGGGAGCTGTTTTTT.

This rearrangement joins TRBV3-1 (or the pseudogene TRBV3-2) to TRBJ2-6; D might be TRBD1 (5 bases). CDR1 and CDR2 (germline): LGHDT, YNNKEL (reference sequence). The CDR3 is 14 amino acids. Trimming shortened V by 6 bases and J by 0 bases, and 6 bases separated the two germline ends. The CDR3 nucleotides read TGTGCCAGCAGGGGGCTCTCTGGGGCCAACGTCCTGACTTTC. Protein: CASRGLSGANVLTF.

The CDR3 DNA reads as TGTGCCACCAGCAGAGATCGGGGGACAGGGGCAGATCAGCCCCAGCATTTT. This codes for CATSRDRGTGADQPQHF. V and J are TRBV15 and TRBJ1-5, with TRBD1 identical over 10 bases. Germline V CDR1 and CDR2: LNHNV, YYDKDF (reference sequence). The length of the CDR3 is 17 residues. V lost 0 bases, J lost 5 bases, and 7 bases stayed unmatched.

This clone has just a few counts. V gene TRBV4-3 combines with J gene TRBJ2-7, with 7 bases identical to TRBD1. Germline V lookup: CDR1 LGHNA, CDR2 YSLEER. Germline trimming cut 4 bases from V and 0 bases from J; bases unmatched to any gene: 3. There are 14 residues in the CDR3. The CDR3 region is CASSPGDSSYEQYF. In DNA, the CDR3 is TGCGCCAGCAGCCCTGGGGACAGCTCCTACGAGCAGTACTTC.

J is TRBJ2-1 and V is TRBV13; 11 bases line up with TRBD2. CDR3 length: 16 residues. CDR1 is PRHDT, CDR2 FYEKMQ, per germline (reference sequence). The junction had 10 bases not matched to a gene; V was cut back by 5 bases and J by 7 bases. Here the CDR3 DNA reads TGTGCCAGCAGCCCTTCATTAGCGGGAGGGATGAATGAGCAGTTCTTC. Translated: CASSPSLAGGMNEQFF.

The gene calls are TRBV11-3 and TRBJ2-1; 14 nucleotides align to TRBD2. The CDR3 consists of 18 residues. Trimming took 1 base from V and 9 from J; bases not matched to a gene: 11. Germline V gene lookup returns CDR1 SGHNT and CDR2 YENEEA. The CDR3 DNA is TGTGCCAGCAGCTTAGCTCGATGGGGACTAGCGGGAGCTGGTGAGCAGTTCTTC. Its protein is CASSLARWGLAGAGEQFF. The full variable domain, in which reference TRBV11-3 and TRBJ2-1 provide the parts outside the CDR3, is EAGVVQSPRYKIIEKKQPVAFWCNPISGHNTLYWYLQNLGQGPELLIRYENEEAVDDSQLPKDRFSAERLKGVDSTLKIQPAELGDSAVYLCASSLARWGLAGAGEQFFGPGTRLTVL.

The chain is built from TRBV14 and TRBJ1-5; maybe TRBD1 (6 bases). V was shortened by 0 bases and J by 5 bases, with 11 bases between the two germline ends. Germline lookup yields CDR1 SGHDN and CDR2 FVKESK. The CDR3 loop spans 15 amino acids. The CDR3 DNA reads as TGTGCCAGCAGCCAAGATCGGGGGGCGCATCAGCCCCAGCATTTT. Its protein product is CASSQDRGAHQPQHF.

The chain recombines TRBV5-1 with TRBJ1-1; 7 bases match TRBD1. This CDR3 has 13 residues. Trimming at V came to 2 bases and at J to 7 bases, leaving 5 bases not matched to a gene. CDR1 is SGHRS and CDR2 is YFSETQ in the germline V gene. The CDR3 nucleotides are TGCGCCAGCAGCTTTACAGGGGTAGGTGAAGCTTTCTTT. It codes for CASSFTGVGEAFF.

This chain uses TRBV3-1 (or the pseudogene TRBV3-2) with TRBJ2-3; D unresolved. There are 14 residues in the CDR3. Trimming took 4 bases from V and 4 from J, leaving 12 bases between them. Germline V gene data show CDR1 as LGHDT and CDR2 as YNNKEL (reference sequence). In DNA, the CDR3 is TGTGCCAGCAGCCGACATCTGACCGCAGATACGCAGTATTTT. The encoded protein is CASSRHLTADTQYF.

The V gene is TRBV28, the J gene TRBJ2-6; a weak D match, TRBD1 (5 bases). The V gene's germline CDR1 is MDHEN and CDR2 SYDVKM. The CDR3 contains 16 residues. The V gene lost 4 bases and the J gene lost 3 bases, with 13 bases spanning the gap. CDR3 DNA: TGTGCCAGCAGTTCCCCAGGGTCGCGTGGGGCCAACGTCCTGACTTTC. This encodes CASSSPGSRGANVLTF.

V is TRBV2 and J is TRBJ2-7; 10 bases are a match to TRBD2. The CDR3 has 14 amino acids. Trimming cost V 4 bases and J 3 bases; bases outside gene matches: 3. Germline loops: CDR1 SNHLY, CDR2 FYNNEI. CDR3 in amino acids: CASSGGTSVYEQYF. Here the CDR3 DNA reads TGTGCCAGCAGTGGAGGGACTAGCGTCTACGAGCAGTACTTC.